Listed here are 14 T cell receptor beta chains from one sample, sequenced in a study of T cell repertoires in cytomegalovirus infection. Via MiXCR, TCRdb re-called the reads, giving one row per CDR3 protein. The data show fewer than 250,000 distinct CDR3 sequences, with around 12% seen just once and 1.5% to 2% held by the top ten. The sample taken for sequencing was PBMCs. The receptors were sampled from a human donor in good health (CMV status not recorded). Some clones in this sample may be carry-over from other donors' samples.

As DNA, the CDR3 is TGCGCCAGCAGCTTGAGCGGCGGGAACTATGGCTACACCTTC. Residues: CASSLSGGNYGYTF. The chain combines TRBV5-1 with TRBJ1-2; D call uncertain. This CDR3 is built from 14 residues. Between the trimmed V and J ends, which lost 1 base and 2 bases, there was a span of 9 bases. CDR1 is SGHRS, CDR2 YFSETQ, per germline.

This chain joins TRBV25-1 and TRBJ1-2, with D possibly TRBD1 on 6 matching bases. V gave up 8 bases and J gave up 1 base, with 8 bases separating them. Germline V lookup: CDR1 MGHDK, CDR2 SYGVNS. The CDR3 extends over 12 amino acids. The CDR3 DNA reads as TGTGCCAGCCAGGGGAGTAACTATGGCTACACCTTC. This codes for CASQGSNYGYTF.

This clonotype showed up just a few times. CDR3 sequence (DNA): TGCAGTGCTAGAGCCCCTACTACGATCGGCTACACCTTC. Its translation is CSARAPTTIGYTF. The V call is TRBV20-1, the J call TRBJ1-2; D remains ambiguous. CDR3 length equals 13 residues. Germline loops: CDR1 DFQATT, CDR2 SNEGSKA (reference sequence). Trimming pared 1 base from V and 8 bases from J, leaving 14 bases between.

The V call is TRBV14, the J call TRBJ1-2; 9 nucleotides match TRBD1. V gave up 0 bases and J gave up 5 bases; unmatched junction bases: 10. Germline CDR1 is SGHDN and CDR2 is FVKESK. This CDR3 has 17 residues. The CDR3 coding sequence is TGTGCCAGCAGCCAAGACCTTACAGGGGGCGGTCGGTATGGCTACACCTTC. This translates into CASSQDLTGGGRYGYTF.

This clonotype was observed at least ten times. The V gene is TRBV7-2, the J gene TRBJ2-7; 7 bases match TRBD1. The J segment lost 4 bases and the V segment lost 5 bases, leaving 8 bases of the junction unmatched. The germline CDR1 and CDR2 sequences are SGHTA and FQGNSA. This CDR3 region has 14 residues. In DNA, the CDR3 is TGTGCCAGCAGCCGTGGACAGGCCTCTTACGAGCAGTACTTC. Protein: CASSRGQASYEQYF.

This clonotype was seen many times. The V call is TRBV7-9, the J call TRBJ1-1; D not resolved. The germline V gene has CDR1 SEHNR and CDR2 FQNEAQ (reference sequence). CDR3 length: 12 amino acids. The V and J ends lost 4 bases and 3 bases respectively, with 6 bases between them. CDR3 sequence: CASSSLYTEAFF. The CDR3 DNA reads as TGTGCCAGCAGCTCCCTTTACACTGAAGCTTTCTTT.

This rearrangement joins TRBV4-3 to TRBJ2-1; D is perhaps TRBD2 (6 bases). In germline, CDR1 is LGHNA, CDR2 YSLEER. The CDR3 covers 16 residues. With 0 bases removed from V and 7 bases from J, the gap between germline ends came to 16 bases. Here the CDR3 DNA reads TGCGCCAGCAGCCAAGAAAGGCAGGTAGCGGCTAATGAGCAGTTCTTC. Amino acid sequence: CASSQERQVAANEQFF.

As to this clonotype: This may be a read error: a much more frequent sequence differs by one nucleotide. The rearrangement uses TRBV4-3 and TRBJ2-3; D is uncertain. The J call may be incorrect, as the DNA end agrees better with TRBJ1-5. The CDR3 sequence is 16 residues long. CDR1 is LGHNA and CDR2 is YSLEER in the germline V gene. In DNA form, the CDR3 reads TGCGCCAGCAGCCAGACCCTAGCGACGAGCACAGATACGCAGCATTTT. It is translated as CASSQTLATSTDTQHF.

As concerns this clonotype: Likely a read error: the CDR3 ends without its conserved phenylalanine or tryptophan. The limits of the CDR3 on the DNA are not certain, so only TCRdb's listed CDR3 is given. This chain's CDR3 is CASSLGIAGRVNEQLL. The rearrangement uses TRBV7-2 and TRBJ2-1; the table calls TRBD2, which could not be checked here. The CDR3 spans 16 residues, counting both ends. Per germline, CDR1 SGHTA and CDR2 FQGNSA.

Concerning this clonotype itself: A much larger clonotype is one base distant, so this may be a read error. The chain carries TRBV7-2 and TRBJ2-5, with D unresolved. The CDR3 spans 15 residues. Germline assignment: CDR1 SGHTA and CDR2 FQGNSA. DNA for the CDR3: TGTGCCAGCAGATCCCCCGGAGACATTCAAGAGACCCAGCACTTC. This translates into CASRSPGDIQETQHF.

This clonotype has a count of ten or more. This chain connects TRBV7-2 to TRBJ1-5; the match to TRBD1 covers 7 bases. This CDR3 contains 13 residues. Losses at the gene ends were 5 bases for V and 7 bases for J; bases not matched to a gene: 5. Germline loops: CDR1 SGHTA, CDR2 FQGNSA. CDR3 in DNA: TGTGCCAGCAGCCCTGACAGGGCCCAGCCCCAGCATTTT. Protein product: CASSPDRAQPQHF.

The V and J genes are TRBV3-1 and TRBJ1-4; D gene uncertain. This CDR3 is built from 14 residues. Germline CDR1 reads LGHDT; CDR2 reads YNNKEL (reference sequence). Trimming removed 1 base at V and 8 bases at J, with 11 bases between. The CDR3 spells CASSQAPLGEKLFF. The CDR3 region has the DNA TGTGCCAGCAGCCAAGCCCCCCTTGGAGAAAAACTGTTTTTT. The full variable domain, rest sourced from reference TRBV3-1 and TRBJ1-4, is DTAVSQTPKYLVTQMGNDKSIKCEQNLGHDTMYWYKQDSKKFLKIMFSYNNKELIINETVPNRFSPKSPDKAHLNLHINSLELGDSAVYFCASSQAPLGEKLFFGSGTQLSVL.

This clonotype has at least ten counts. The rearrangement links TRBV7-3 to TRBJ2-1; D call uncertain. V dropped 0 bases and J dropped 7 bases, with 4 bases sitting between them. The length of the CDR3 is 12 residues. Germline V CDR1 and CDR2: SGHTA, FQGTGA. The CDR3 DNA is TGTGCCAGCAGCTTAACGTTTAATGAGCAGTTCTTC. This translates into CASSLTFNEQFF. The full variable domain, completed using reference TRBV7-3 and TRBJ2-1, is GAGVSQTPSNKVTEKGKYVELRCDPISGHTALYWYRQSLGQGPEFLIYFQGTGAADDSGLPNDRFFAVRPEGSVSTLKIQRTERGDSAVYLCASSLTFNEQFFGPGTRLTVL.

The chain is built from TRBV29-1 and TRBJ2-5; possible D gene TRBD1, 6 bases. The CDR3 is 12 amino acids. V dropped 3 bases and J dropped 6 bases, with 11 bases sitting between them. Germline V gives CDR1 SQVTM, CDR2 ANQGSEA. DNA of the CDR3: TGCAGCGTTGACAGGGGTGGAAAGACCCAGTACTTC. This sequence encodes CSVDRGGKTQYF.